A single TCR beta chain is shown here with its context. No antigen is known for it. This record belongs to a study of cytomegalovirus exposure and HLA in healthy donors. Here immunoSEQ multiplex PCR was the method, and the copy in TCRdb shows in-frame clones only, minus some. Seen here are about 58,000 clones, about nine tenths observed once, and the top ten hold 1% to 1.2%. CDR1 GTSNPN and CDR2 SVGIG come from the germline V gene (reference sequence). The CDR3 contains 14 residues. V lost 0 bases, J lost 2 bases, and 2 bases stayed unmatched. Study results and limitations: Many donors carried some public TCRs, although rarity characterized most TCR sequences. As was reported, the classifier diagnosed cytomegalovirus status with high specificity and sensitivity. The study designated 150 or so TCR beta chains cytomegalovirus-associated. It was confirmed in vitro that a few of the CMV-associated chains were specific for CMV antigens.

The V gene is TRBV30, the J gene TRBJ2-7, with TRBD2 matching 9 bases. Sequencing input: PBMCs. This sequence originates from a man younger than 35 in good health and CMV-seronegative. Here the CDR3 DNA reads TGTGCCTGGAGTGTGGGGACTAGCACCTACGAGCAGTACTTC. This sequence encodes CAWSVGTSTYEQYF.